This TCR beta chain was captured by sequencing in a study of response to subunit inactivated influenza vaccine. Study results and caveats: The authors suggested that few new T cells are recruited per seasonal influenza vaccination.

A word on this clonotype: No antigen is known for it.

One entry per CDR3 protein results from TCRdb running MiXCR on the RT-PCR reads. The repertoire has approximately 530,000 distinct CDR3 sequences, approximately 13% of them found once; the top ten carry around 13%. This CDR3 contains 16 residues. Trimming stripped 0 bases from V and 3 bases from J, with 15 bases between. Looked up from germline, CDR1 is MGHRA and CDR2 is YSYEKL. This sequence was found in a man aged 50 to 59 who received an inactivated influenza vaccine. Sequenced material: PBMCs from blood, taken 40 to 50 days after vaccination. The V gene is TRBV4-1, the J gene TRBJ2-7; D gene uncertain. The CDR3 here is CASSQDFPAYNYEQYF. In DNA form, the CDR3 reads TGCGCCAGCAGCCAAGATTTTCCAGCCTACAACTACGAGCAGTACTTC.